The sequence of this T cell receptor beta chain was determined in a study of Tregs in tolerant kidney transplant recipients. The trim removed 7 bases at V and 0 bases at J, leaving 8 bases unmatched. This CDR3 contains 14 residues. Germline loops: CDR1 SQVTM, CDR2 ANQGSEA. Unstimulated Tregs (CD4+CD25+CD127-) and CD4+CD25- non-Tregs were sorted from PBMCs. Assay: immunoSEQ multiplex PCR; the TCRdb copy retains only in-frame clones and omits some. The sample consists of about 240,000 clones, about four fifths of them appearing once. The clonotype comes from a human donor in good health. The rearrangement links TRBV29-1 to TRBJ1-1; 7 positions match TRBD1. The sample comprised CD4+ T cells from blood. The CDR3 DNA is TGCAGCGCTGCCATGGGACAGATGAACACTGAAGCTTTCTTT. Protein sequence: CSAAMGQMNTEAFF.